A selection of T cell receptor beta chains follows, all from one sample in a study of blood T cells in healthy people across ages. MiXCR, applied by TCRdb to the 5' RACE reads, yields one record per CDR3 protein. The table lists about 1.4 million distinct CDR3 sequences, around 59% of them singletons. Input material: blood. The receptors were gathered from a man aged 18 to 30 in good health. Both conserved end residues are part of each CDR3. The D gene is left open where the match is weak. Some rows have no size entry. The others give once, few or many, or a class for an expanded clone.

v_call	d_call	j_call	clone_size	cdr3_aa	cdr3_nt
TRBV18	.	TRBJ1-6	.	CASSPWLPGHENSPLHF	TGTGCCAGCTCACCATGGCTACCGGGACATGAGAATTCACCCCTCCACTTT
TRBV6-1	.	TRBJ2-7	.	CASSEMRGYFSYEQYF	TGTGCCAGCAGTGAAATGAGAGGATACTTTTCCTACGAGCAGTACTTC
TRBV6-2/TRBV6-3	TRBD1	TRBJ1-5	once	CASSYSRHRGDQPQHF	TGTGCCAGCAGTTACTCGAGGCACAGGGGAGATCAGCCCCAGCATTTT
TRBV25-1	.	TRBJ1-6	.	CASRDNSPLHF	TGTGCCAGCAGGGATAATTCACCCCTCCACTTT
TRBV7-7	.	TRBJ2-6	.	CASGLASYPPMANVLTF	TGTGCCAGCGGTTTGGCCAGCTACCCTCCAATGGCCAACGTCCTGACTTTC
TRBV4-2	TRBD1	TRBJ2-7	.	CASSSQDRDGYEQYF	TGTGCCAGCAGCTCCCAAGACAGGGACGGGTACGAGCAGTACTTC
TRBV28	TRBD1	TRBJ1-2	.	CASSLHGTESNGYTF	TGTGCCAGCAGTTTACACGGGACAGAGAGTAACGGCTACACCTTC
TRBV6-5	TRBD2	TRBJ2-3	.	CASSYSRIGVAGGMTDTQYF	TGTGCCAGCAGTTACTCGCGGATTGGGGTAGCGGGGGGTATGACAGATACGCAGTATTTT
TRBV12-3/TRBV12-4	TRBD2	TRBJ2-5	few	CASSSTSGLPLRETQYF	TGTGCCAGCAGTTCGACTAGCGGGCTGCCCCTTCGGGAGACCCAGTACTTC
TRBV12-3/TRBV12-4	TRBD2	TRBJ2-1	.	CASSPPGLAGAEQFF	TGTGCCAGCAGTCCACCGGGACTAGCGGGCGCTGAGCAGTTCTTC
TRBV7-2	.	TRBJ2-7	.	CASSLAPQTGSEQYF	TGTGCCAGCAGCTTAGCCCCCCAGACGGGGAGCGAGCAGTACTTC
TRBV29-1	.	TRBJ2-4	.	CSVGHRSLAKNIQYF	TGCAGCGTGGGACACCGCAGCCTAGCCAAAAACATTCAGTACTTC
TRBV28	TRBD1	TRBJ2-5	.	CASRNTGTGYETQYF	TGTGCCAGCAGAAATACCGGGACAGGGTACGAGACCCAGTACTTC
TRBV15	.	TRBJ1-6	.	CATTEGNSPLHF	TGTGCCACCACCGAGGGGAATTCACCCCTCCACTTT
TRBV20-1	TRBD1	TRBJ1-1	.	CSAPGQSNTEAFF	TGCAGTGCCCCGGGACAGTCGAACACTGAAGCTTTCTTT
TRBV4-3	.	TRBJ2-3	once	CASSQVGRGSTETQYF	TGCGCCAGCAGCCAAGTGGGCCGGGGAAGCACAGAGACGCAGTATTTT
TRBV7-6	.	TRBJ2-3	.	CASSLSKVDSASTDTLYF	TGTGCCAGCAGCTTAAGTAAGGTGGACAGTGCTAGCACAGATACGCTGTATTTT
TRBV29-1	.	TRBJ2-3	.	CSVAADSTSTDTQYF	TGCAGCGTTGCGGCGGACAGTACTAGCACAGATACGCAGTATTTT
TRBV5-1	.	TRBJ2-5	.	CAKPDSQETQYF	TGCGCCAAGCCGGACAGCCAAGAGACCCAGTACTTC
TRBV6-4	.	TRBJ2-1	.	CASSDLEGGVNEQFF	TGTGCCAGCAGTGACCTCGAGGGGGGGGTCAATGAGCAGTTCTTC
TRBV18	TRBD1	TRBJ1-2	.	CASSPFAGGAANYGYTF	TGTGCCAGCTCACCATTCGCAGGGGGTGCTGCTAACTATGGCTACACCTTC
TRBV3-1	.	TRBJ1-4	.	CASSQDWSTGEKLFF	TGTGCCAGCAGCCAAGATTGGTCGACAGGAGAAAAACTGTTTTTT
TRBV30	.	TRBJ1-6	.	CAWTPCHPNSPLHF	TGTGCCTGGACCCCATGCCACCCGAATTCACCCCTCCACTTT
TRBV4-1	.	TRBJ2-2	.	CASSQAGWTGELFF	TGCGCCAGCAGCCAAGCAGGCTGGACCGGGGAGCTGTTTTTT
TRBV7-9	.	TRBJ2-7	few	CASSPPGFPYEQYF	TGTGCCAGCAGCCCCCCGGGGTTCCCCTACGAGCAGTACTTC
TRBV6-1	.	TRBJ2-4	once	CASTTAPGERSEAKNIQYF	TGTGCCAGCACCACAGCCCCGGGCGAGAGGTCCGAGGCCAAAAACATTCAGTACTTC
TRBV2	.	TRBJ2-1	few	CASSEARTFLAEQFF	TGTGCCAGCAGTGAAGCGCGGACTTTCCTGGCAGAGCAGTTCTTC
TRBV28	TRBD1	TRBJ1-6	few	CASSQQGGISPLHF	TGTGCCAGCAGCCAACAGGGGGGCATTTCACCCCTCCACTTT
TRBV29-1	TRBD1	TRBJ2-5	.	CSVTGTGKGETQYF	TGCAGCGTAACAGGGACAGGGAAGGGAGAGACCCAGTACTTC
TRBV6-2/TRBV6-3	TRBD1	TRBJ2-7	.	CASSRPRDSNYEQYF	TGTGCCAGCAGCCGTCCACGGGACAGCAACTACGAGCAGTACTTC
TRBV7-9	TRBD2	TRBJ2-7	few	CASSPQGGYIDEQYF	TGTGCCAGCAGCCCTCAGGGAGGGTACATCGACGAGCAGTACTTC
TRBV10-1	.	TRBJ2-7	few	CASSEEYGPKAGEQYF	TGCGCCAGCAGTGAAGAATATGGACCCAAGGCCGGGGAGCAGTACTTC
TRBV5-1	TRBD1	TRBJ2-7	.	CASSYSGQGGYEQYF	TGCGCCAGCAGCTATTCCGGACAGGGCGGATACGAGCAGTACTTC
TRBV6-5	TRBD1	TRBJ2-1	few	CASSYRTGGDEQFF	TGTGCCAGCAGTTACAGGACAGGGGGCGATGAGCAGTTCTTC
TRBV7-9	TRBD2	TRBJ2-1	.	CASSLVTSGSIDEQFF	TGTGCCAGCAGCTTAGTGACTAGCGGGAGTATAGATGAGCAGTTCTTC
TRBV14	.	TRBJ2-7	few	CASSQWDEQYF	TGTGCCAGCAGCCAGTGGGACGAGCAGTACTTC
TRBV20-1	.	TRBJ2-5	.	CSASQGFQETQYF	TGCAGTGCTAGTCAGGGATTCCAAGAGACCCAGTACTTC
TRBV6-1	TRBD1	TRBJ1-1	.	CASSALSNRGNTEAFF	TGTGCCAGCAGTGCCCTGTCTAACAGGGGTAACACTGAAGCTTTCTTT
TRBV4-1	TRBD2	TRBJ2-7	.	CASSQGLAGAGGEQYF	TGCGCCAGCAGCCAAGGCTTAGCGGGAGCCGGAGGGGAGCAGTACTTC
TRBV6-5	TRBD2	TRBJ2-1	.	CASSYSIPTSGGHNEQFF	TGTGCCAGCAGTTACTCGATCCCGACTAGCGGGGGGCACAATGAGCAGTTCTTC
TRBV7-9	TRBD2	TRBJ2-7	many	CASSLGTSGTYEQYF	TGCGCCAGCAGCCTCGGGACTAGCGGAACCTACGAGCAGTACTTC
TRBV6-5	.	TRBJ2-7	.	CTSSYLDRTYEQYF	TGTACCAGCAGTTACTTGGACAGAACTTACGAGCAGTACTTC
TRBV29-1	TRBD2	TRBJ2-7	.	CSVWTSGDPNNEQYF	TGCAGCGTTTGGACTAGCGGGGACCCAAACAATGAGCAGTACTTC
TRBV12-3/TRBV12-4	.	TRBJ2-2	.	CASRNLGGAGELFF	TGTGCCAGCAGGAATTTAGGGGGGGCCGGGGAGCTGTTTTTT
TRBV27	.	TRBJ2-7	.	CASSSGDAYEQYF	TGTGCCAGCAGTTCAGGGGATGCCTACGAGCAGTACTTC
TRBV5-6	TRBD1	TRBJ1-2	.	CASSSTGDRGYTF	TGTGCCAGCAGCTCGACAGGGGATCGGGGCTACACCTTC
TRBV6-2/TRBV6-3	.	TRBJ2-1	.	CASNHRSEQFF	TGTGCCAGCAACCACAGGAGTGAGCAGTTCTTC